This T cell receptor (beta chain) was captured in a study of T cell changes during pregnancy in multiple sclerosis. The V segment lost 5 bases and the J segment 5 bases; nucleotides outside the gene matches: 10. Germline V lookup: CDR1 MNHEY, CDR2 SVGAGI. The CDR3 has 15 amino acids. Assay: immunoSEQ multiplex PCR; the TCRdb copy retains only in-frame clones and omits some. The sample has 40,000 to 55,000 clones; around 94% are singletons. The receptor's source is a female donor with multiple sclerosis, enrolled in a pregnancy study. The V gene is TRBV6-5, the J gene TRBJ1-1, with TRBD1 matching 8 bases. The sample consisted of CD4+ T cells from peripheral blood mononuclear cells, taken in the third trimester of pregnancy. For the CDR3, the DNA is TGTGCCAGCAGTCCACGGACAGGGTTCCGGACTGAAGCTTTCTTT. This codes for CASSPRTGFRTEAFF.